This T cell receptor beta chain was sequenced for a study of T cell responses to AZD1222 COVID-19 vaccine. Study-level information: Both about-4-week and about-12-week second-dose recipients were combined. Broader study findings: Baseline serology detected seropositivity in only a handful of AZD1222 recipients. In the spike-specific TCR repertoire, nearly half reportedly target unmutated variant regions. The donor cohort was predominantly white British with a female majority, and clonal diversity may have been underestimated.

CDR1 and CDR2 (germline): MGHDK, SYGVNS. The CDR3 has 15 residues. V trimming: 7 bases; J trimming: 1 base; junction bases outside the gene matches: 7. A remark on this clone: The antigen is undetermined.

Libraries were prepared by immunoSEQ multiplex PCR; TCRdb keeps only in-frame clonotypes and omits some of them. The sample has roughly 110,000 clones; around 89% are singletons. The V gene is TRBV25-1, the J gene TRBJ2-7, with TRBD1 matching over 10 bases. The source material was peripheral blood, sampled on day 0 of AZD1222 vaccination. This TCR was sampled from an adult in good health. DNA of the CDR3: TGTGCCAGCACCTACGGGACAGGGGCTTCCTACGAGCAGTACTTC. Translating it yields CASTYGTGASYEQYF.